This T cell receptor (beta chain) was found in a study of blood T cell repertoires in COVID-19. In the study overall: Material from acute and convalescent COVID-19 was sourced from the United States, Italy and Spain. T cells, B-cell-depleted T cells, or PBMCs provided the cDNA or gDNA that served as material.

There are 15 residues in the CDR3. The germline V gene encodes CDR1 SGHRS and CDR2 YFSETQ. The ends were cut back, 4 bases at V and 7 bases at J, with 18 bases in the middle. Original handling: Researchers report that nucleated cell counts were estimated from reference gene primer amplification. Here immunoSEQ multiplex PCR was the method, and the copy in TCRdb shows in-frame clones only, minus some. Clone size and V and J calls were adopted from that table, with D and trimming inferred from the DNA. Of around 70,000 clones listed, 70% to 80% are singletons. The sequenced sample was peripheral blood. The clonotype was recovered from a human donor in a cohort sampled during active COVID-19. This rearrangement joins TRBV5-1 to TRBJ1-3; possible D gene TRBD1, 5 bases. CDR3 coding DNA: TGCGCCAGCAGCCCCCAGGGTCAAATGGGGAACACCATATATTTT. It translates to CASSPQGQMGNTIYF.